This T cell receptor (beta chain) appears in the sequencing data of a study of CD8 T cells in Susac syndrome. Germline CDR1 reads LGHDT; CDR2 reads YNNKEL (reference sequence). This CDR3 contains 14 residues. V was pared by 4 bases and J by 9 bases, with 18 bases between. The multiple sclerosis controls comprised treatment-naive patients whose relapsing-remitting disease was stable or active. Random hexamers were used to reverse transcribe the RNA input (roughly 0.5 to 1 ug). TCRdb re-analysed the immunoSEQ multiplex PCR reads in MiXCR, keeping a single row per CDR3 protein. There are over 300,000 distinct CDR3 sequences in the sample; just over 90% occur only once, and around 0.07% lies in the top ten.

The clonotype comes from a human donor with multiple sclerosis. The chain has TRBV3-1 and TRBJ1-1; possibly TRBD1 for D (6 bases). Sequencing input: CD4+ T cells from PBMCs. Here the CDR3 reads CASSRVGTPDQAFF. The CDR3 DNA reads TGTGCCAGCAGCCGAGTTGGGACACCGGACCAAGCTTTCTTT.